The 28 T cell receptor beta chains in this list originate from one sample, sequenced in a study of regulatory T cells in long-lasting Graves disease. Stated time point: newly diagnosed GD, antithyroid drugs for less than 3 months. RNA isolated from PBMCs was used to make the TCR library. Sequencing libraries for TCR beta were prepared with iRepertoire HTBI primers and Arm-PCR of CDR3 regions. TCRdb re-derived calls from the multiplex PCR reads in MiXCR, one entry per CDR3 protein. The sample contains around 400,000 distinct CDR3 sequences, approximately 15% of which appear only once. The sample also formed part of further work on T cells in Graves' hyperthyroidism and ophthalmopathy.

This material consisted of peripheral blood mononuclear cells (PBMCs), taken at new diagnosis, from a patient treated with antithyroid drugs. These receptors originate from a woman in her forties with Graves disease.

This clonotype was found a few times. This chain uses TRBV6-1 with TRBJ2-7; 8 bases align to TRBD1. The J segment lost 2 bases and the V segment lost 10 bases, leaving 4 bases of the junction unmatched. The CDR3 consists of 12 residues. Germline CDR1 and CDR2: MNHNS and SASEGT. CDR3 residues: CAIKQGAYEQYF. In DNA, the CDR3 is TGTGCCATCAAACAGGGGGCCTACGAGCAGTACTTC.

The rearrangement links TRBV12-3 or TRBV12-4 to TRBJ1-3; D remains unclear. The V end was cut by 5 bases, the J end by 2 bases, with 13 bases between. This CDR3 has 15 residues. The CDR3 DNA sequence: TGTGCCAGCAGTGGAATTGAACCTCCTGGAAACACCATATATTTT. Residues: CASSGIEPPGNTIYF.

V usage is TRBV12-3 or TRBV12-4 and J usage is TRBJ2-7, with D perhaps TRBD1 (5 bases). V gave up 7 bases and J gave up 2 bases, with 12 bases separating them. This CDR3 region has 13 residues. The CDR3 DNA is TGTGCCAGCAATACTCAGGGCGCCTACGAGCAGTACTTC. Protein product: CASNTQGAYEQYF.

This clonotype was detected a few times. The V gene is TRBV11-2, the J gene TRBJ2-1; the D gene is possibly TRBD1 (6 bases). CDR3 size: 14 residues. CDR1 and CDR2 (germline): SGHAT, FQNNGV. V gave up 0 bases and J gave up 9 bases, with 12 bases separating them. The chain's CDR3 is CASSLEQGLSEQFF. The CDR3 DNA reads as TGTGCCAGCAGCTTAGAACAGGGTCTAAGTGAGCAGTTCTTC.

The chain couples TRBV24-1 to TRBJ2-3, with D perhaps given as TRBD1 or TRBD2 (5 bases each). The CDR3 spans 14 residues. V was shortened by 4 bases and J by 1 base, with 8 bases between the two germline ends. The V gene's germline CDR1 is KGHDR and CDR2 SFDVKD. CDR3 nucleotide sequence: TGTGCCACCAGTGAGGGACGGGGCACAGATACGCAGTATTTT. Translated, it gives CATSEGRGTDTQYF.

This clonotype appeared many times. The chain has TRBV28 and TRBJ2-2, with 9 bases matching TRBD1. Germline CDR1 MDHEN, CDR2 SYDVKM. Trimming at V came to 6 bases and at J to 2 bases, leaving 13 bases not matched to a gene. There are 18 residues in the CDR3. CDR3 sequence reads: CASSRPTGTGINTGELFF. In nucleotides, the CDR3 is TGTGCCAGCAGCCGTCCCACCGGGACAGGGATAAACACCGGGGAGCTGTTTTTT.

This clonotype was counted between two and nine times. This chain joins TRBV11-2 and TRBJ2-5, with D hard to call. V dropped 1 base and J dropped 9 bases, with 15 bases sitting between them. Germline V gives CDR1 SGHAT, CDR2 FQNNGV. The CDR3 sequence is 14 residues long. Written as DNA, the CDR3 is TGTGCCAGCAGCTTAGGGGCTAGTAAAGGTGCCCAGTACTTC. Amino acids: CASSLGASKGAQYF.

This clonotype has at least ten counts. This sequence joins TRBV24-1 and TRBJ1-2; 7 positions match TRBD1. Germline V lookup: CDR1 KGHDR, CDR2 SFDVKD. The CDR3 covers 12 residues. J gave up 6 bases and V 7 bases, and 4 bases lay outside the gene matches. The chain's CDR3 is CATSQTGDGYTF. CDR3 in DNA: TGTGCCACCAGCCAAACAGGGGATGGCTACACCTTC.

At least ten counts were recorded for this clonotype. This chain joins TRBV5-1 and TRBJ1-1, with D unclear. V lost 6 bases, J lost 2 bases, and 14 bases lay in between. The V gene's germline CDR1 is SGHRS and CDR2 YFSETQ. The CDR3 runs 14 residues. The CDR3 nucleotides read TGCGCCAGCAAGCTGACGGTTTCCAACACTGAAGCTTTCTTT. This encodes CASKLTVSNTEAFF.

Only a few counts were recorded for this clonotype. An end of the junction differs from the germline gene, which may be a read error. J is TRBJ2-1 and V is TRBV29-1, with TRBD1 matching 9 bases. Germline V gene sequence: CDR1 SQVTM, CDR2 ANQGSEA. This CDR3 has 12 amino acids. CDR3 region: CSTTDLLGQGHF. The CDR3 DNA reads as TGCAGCACTACCGATCTGTTGGGACAGGGACACTTC.

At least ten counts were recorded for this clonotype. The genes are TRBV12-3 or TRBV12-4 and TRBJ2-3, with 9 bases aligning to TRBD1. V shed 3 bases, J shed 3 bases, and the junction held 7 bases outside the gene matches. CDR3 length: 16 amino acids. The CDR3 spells CASSLGDRAGTDTQYF. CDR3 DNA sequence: TGTGCCAGCAGTTTGGGGGACAGGGCAGGTACAGATACGCAGTATTTT.

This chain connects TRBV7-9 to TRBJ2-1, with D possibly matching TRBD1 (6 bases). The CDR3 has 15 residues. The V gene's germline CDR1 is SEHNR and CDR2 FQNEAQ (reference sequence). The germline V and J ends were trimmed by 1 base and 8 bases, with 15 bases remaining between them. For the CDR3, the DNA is TGTGCCAGCAGCTTAGGGCAGGGGCTGTGGGATGAGCAGTTCTTC. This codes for CASSLGQGLWDEQFF. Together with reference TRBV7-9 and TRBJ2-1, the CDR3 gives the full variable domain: DTGVSQNPRHKITKRGQNVTFRCDPISEHNRLYWYRQTLGQGPEFLTYFQNEAQLEKSRLLSDRFSAERPKGSFSTLEIQRTEQGDSAMYLCASSLGQGLWDEQFFGPGTRLTVL.

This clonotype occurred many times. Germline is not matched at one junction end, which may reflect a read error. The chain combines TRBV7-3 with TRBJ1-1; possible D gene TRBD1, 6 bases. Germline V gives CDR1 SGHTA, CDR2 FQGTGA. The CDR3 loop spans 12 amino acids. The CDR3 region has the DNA TGTGCCAGCAGCTTACGGGCGGCAGGGACAAGATTT. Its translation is CASSLRAAGTRF.

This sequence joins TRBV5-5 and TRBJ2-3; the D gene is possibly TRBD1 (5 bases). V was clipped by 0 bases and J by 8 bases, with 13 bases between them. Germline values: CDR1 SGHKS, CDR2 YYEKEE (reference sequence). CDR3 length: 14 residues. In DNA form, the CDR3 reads TGTGCCAGCAGCTTGGGGGGCCTAACCAGTACGCAGTATTTT. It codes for CASSLGGLTSTQYF.

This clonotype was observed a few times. The CDR3 reads CASSHIGGGAYEQYF. CDR3 DNA: TGTGCCAGCAGCCATATAGGAGGTGGGGCCTACGAGCAGTACTTC. The V gene is TRBV14, the J gene TRBJ2-7; a possible D gene is TRBD2 (5 bases). The CDR3 consists of 15 residues. From germline, CDR1 is SGHDN and CDR2 FVKESK. Trimming removed 3 bases at V and 2 bases at J, with 14 bases between.

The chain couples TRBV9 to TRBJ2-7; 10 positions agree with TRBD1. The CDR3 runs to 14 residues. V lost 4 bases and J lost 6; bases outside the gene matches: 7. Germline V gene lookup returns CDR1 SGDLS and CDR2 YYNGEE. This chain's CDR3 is CASSPRTGGIEQYF. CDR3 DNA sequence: TGTGCCAGCAGCCCCCGGACAGGGGGTATCGAGCAGTACTTC. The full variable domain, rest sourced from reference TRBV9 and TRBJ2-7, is DSGVTQTPKHLITATGQRVTLRCSPRSGDLSVYWYQQSLDQGLQFLIQYYNGEERAKGNILERFSAQQFPDLHSELNLSSLELGDSALYFCASSPRTGGIEQYFGPGTRLTVT.

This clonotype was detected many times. The CDR3 is CASSFGTGRSEAFF. Here the CDR3 DNA reads TGTGCCAGCAGCTTTGGGACAGGGAGGTCTGAAGCTTTCTTT. The chain recombines TRBV7-3 with TRBJ1-1; 9 nucleotides agree with TRBD1. Trimming removed 3 bases from V and 6 bases from J; junction bases left unmatched: 5. The CDR3 length is 14 residues. The germline gives CDR1 SGHTA, CDR2 FQGTGA.

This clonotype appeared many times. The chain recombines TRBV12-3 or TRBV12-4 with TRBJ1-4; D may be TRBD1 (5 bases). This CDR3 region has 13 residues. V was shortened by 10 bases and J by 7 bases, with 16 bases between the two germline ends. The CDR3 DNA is TGTGCCATCTCCATGGGGGGGAGTGAAAAACTGTTTTTT. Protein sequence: CAISMGGSEKLFF.

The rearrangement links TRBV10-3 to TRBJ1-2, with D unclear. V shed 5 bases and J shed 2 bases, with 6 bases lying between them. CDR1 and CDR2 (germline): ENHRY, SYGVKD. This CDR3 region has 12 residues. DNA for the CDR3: TGTGCCATCAGTCCACAAAACTATGGCTACACCTTC. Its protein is CAISPQNYGYTF.

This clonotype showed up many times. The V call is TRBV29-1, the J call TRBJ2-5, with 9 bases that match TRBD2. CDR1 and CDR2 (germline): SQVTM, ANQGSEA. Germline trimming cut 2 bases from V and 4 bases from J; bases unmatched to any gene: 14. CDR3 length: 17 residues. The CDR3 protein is CSVELMGRAGGRETQYF. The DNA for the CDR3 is TGCAGCGTTGAATTAATGGGTCGAGCGGGAGGTAGAGAGACCCAGTACTTC.

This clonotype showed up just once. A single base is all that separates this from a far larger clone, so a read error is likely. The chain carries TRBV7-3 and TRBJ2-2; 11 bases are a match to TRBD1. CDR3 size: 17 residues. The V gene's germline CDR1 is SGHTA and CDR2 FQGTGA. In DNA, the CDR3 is TGTGCCGGCAGCGGGCCCGGGACAGGGGGGAACACCGGGGAGCTGTTTTTT. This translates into CAGSGPGTGGNTGELFF.

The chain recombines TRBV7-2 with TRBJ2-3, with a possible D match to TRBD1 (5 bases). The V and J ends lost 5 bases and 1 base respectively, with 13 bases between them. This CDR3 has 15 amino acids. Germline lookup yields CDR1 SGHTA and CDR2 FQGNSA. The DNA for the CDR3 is TGTGCCAGCAGCGCCAGGACACCCGGCACAGATACGCAGTATTTT. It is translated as CASSARTPGTDTQYF.

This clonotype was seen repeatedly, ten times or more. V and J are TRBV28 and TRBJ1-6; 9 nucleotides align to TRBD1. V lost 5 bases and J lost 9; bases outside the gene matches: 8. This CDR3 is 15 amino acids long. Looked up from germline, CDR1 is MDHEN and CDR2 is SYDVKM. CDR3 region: CASSPTGTGPSPLHF. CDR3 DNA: TGTGCCAGCAGTCCGACCGGGACAGGGCCTTCACCCCTCCACTTT.

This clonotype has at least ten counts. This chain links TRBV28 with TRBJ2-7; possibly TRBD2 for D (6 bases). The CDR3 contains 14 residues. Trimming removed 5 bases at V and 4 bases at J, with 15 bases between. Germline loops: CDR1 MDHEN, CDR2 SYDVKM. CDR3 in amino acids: CASSALGGLYEQYF. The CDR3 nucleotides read TGTGCCAGCAGTGCTTTGGGGGGTTTGTACGAGCAGTACTTC.

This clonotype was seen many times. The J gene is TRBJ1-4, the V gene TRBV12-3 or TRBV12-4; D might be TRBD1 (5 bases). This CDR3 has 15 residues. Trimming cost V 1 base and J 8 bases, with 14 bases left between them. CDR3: CASSLGGKGVEKLFF. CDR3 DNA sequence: TGTGCCAGCAGTTTAGGGGGGAAGGGTGTAGAAAAACTGTTTTTT.

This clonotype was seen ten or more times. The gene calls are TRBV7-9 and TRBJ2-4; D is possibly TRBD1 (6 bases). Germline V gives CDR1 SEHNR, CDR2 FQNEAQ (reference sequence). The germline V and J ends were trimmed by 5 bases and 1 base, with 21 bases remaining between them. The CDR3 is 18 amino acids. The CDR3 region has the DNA TGTGCCAGCAGCCCTCTCTGGAGACAGGTTTCGGCCAAAAACATTCAGTACTTC. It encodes CASSPLWRQVSAKNIQYF.

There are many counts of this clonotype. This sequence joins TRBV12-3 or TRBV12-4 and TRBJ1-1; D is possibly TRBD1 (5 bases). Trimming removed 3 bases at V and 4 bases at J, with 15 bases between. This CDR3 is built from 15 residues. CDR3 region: CASSFHVPGGTEAFF. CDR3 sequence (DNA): TGTGCCAGCAGTTTTCATGTTCCCGGGGGCACTGAAGCTTTCTTT.

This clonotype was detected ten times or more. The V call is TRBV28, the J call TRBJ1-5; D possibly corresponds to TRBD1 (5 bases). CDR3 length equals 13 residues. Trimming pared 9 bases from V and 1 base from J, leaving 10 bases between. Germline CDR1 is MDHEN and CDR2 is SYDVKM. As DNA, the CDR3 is TGTGCCAGTCAGGGTTACAGCAATCAGCCCCAGCATTTT. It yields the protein CASQGYSNQPQHF.